This entry features one TCR beta chain sequence. Per the study methods: By means of reference gene primer amplification, nucleated cell counts were estimated. The method was immunoSEQ multiplex PCR; TCRdb's version includes in-frame clones alone and lacks a portion of them. D and trimming come from the DNA, and the V and J calls and clone size come from that table. Found here are about 36,000 clones, 85% of them singletons; the top ten hold around an eighth. The data were obtained in a study of blood T cell repertoires in COVID-19. The V segment lost 2 bases and the J segment 0 bases; nucleotides outside the gene matches: 9. CDR3 length equals 19 residues. Germline V gene lookup returns CDR1 SGHRS and CDR2 YFSETQ.

Sequenced input: peripheral blood. The V call is TRBV5-1, the J call TRBJ2-6; TRBD1 agrees at 9 bases. The source of this sequence is a human donor in a cohort sampled during active COVID-19. The CDR3 sequence: CASSFGQGSTPSGANVLTF. DNA of the CDR3: TGCGCCAGCAGCTTCGGACAGGGGAGCACTCCCTCTGGGGCCAACGTCCTGACTTTC.